This T cell receptor (beta chain) was captured in a study of CD8+ T cells in alopecia areata. Study summary: Twice daily, treated patients received 5 to 10 mg of oral tofacitinib.

Extracted RNA was reverse transcribed, and the resulting cDNA served as sequencing template. Sequencing used immunoSEQ multiplex PCR; TCRdb keeps in-frame clones, though not all of them. Here the sample spans 75,000 to 100,000 clones, 41% being singletons. In germline, CDR1 is SGHTA, CDR2 FQGNSA. CDR3 size: 16 residues. V lost 4 bases to trimming and J lost 8 bases; unmatched junction nucleotides: 13. The chain is built from TRBV7-2 and TRBJ1-2; TRBD1 agrees at 10 bases. This TCR was recovered from a human donor with alopecia areata. The material sequenced was CD4+ T cells sorted from blood. CDR3 amino acids: CASSSRTGTGVGGYTF. The CDR3 nucleotides read TGTGCCAGCAGCTCCCGAACCGGGACAGGGGTCGGGGGCTACACCTTC.